Presented here are 16 T cell receptor beta chains from one specimen sequenced in a study of T cell responses to AZD1222 COVID-19 vaccine. Data came from immunoSEQ multiplex PCR; TCRdb stores just in-frame clones and leaves some out. The sample yields roughly 150,000 clones, 80% to 95% seen once. Sequencing used peripheral blood, obtained on day 0 of AZD1222 vaccination. The receptors derive from an adult in good health.

J is TRBJ2-1 and V is TRBV9; maybe TRBD2 (6 bases). The CDR3 consists of 19 residues. Germline V gives CDR1 SGDLS, CDR2 YYNGEE. V gave up 0 bases and J gave up 2 bases, with 21 bases separating them. The CDR3 DNA follows: TGTGCCAGCAGCGTAGCGGGGGACCGCTACTCGGCCCCCTACAATGAGCAGTTCTTC. Amino acid sequence: CASSVAGDRYSAPYNEQFF. The full variable domain, its missing parts supplied by reference TRBV9 and TRBJ2-1, is DSGVTQTPKHLITATGQRVTLRCSPRSGDLSVYWYQQSLDQGLQFLIQYYNGEERAKGNILERFSAQQFPDLHSELNLSSLELGDSALYFCASSVAGDRYSAPYNEQFFGPGTRLTVL.

The chain joins TRBV7-2 to TRBJ2-5; 12 positions match TRBD2. The V gene end was trimmed by 5 bases and the J gene end by 4 bases; junction bases not matched to a gene: 5. This CDR3 spans 15 amino acids. The V gene's germline CDR1 is SGHTA and CDR2 FQGNSA. CDR3: CASSPSGRGGETQYF. CDR3 DNA sequence: TGTGCCAGCAGCCCTAGCGGGAGGGGTGGAGAGACCCAGTACTTC.

This rearrangement joins TRBV2 to TRBJ2-4; D unclear. The CDR3 covers 15 residues. Trimming removed 6 bases from V and 0 bases from J, with 12 bases in between. CDR1 and CDR2 (germline): SNHLY, FYNNEI. The chain's CDR3 is CASRQELLAKNIQYF. CDR3 nucleotides: TGTGCCAGCAGGCAGGAGTTACTAGCCAAAAACATTCAGTACTTC. Using reference TRBV2 and TRBJ2-4 for the parts outside the CDR3, the full variable domain is EPEVTQTPSHQVTQMGQEVILRCVPISNHLYFYWYRQILGQKVEFLVSFYNNEISEKSEIFDDQFSVERPDGSNFTLKIRSTKLEDSAMYFCASRQELLAKNIQYFGAGTRLSVL.

The chain joins TRBV6-1 to TRBJ1-2; D remains unclear. The CDR3 spans 16 residues. Per the germline V gene, CDR1 is MNHNS and CDR2 is SASEGT. V lost 1 base and J 4 bases, leaving 16 bases between the germline ends. The CDR3 sequence: CASSEERGEGGYGYTF. The CDR3 bases are TGTGCCAGCAGTGAAGAACGCGGCGAGGGAGGCTATGGCTACACCTTC.

The V gene is TRBV4-1, the J gene TRBJ2-2; possibly TRBD1 or TRBD2 for D (5 bases each). The CDR3 is 15 residues long. CDR1 and CDR2 from the germline V gene are MGHRA and YSYEKL. V was cut by 1 base and J by 6 bases, with 12 bases left in between. The CDR3 loop reads CASSQAQLGAGELFF. As DNA, the CDR3 is TGCGCCAGCAGCCAAGCCCAACTAGGGGCCGGGGAGCTGTTTTTT.

The gene calls are TRBV4-1 and TRBJ2-1; D is possibly TRBD2 (6 bases). The CDR3 runs 16 residues. Germline lookup yields CDR1 MGHRA and CDR2 YSYEKL. Trimming stripped 0 bases from V and 3 bases from J, with 12 bases between. The CDR3 protein is CASSQDWPSVYNEQFF. The CDR3 DNA is TGCGCCAGCAGCCAAGATTGGCCTAGCGTCTACAATGAGCAGTTCTTC.

The V gene is TRBV12-3 or TRBV12-4, the J gene TRBJ1-1; D gene unclear. The CDR3 loop spans 12 amino acids. The V end lost 5 bases, the J end lost 4 bases, and 8 bases lay between the germline ends. As DNA, the CDR3 is TGTGCCAGCAGTCCGTGGAGCACTGAAGCTTTCTTT. Translating gives CASSPWSTEAFF.

The CDR3 protein is CASSLLPPGQGFNYGYTF. The CDR3 region has the DNA TGTGCCAGCAGCCTATTACCTCCGGGACAGGGTTTTAACTATGGCTACACCTTC. The chain employs TRBV7-3 and TRBJ1-2; 9 bases match TRBD1. The CDR3 length is 18 residues. V trimming: 5 bases; J trimming: 1 base; junction bases outside the gene matches: 14. Germline V gives CDR1 SGHTA, CDR2 FQGTGA.

V is TRBV6-1 and J is TRBJ1-5; D might be TRBD1 (6 bases). The length of the CDR3 is 15 residues. CDR1 is MNHNS, CDR2 SASEGT, per germline. V lost 3 bases and J lost 1, with 10 bases in between. CDR3 residues: CASSEEGGSNQPQHF. The CDR3 coding sequence is TGTGCCAGCAGTGAGGAGGGGGGCAGCAATCAGCCCCAGCATTTT.

This sequence joins TRBV20-1 and TRBJ2-7; D remains unclear. The V and J ends lost 3 bases and 5 bases respectively, with 17 bases between them. The CDR3 loop spans 14 amino acids. Germline V gene data show CDR1 as DFQATT and CDR2 as SNEGSKA (reference sequence). CDR3 bases: TGCAGTGCTAGTTATAGCAGTCTTAACCACGAGCAGTACTTC. Translated, it gives CSASYSSLNHEQYF.

Comment on this clone: An end of the junction does not agree with germline; a read error may underlie this. This chain connects TRBV6-1 to TRBJ1-1, with D perhaps TRBD1 (6 bases). CDR3 length: 12 amino acids. CDR1 is MNHNS and CDR2 is SASEGT in the germline V gene. CDR3 nucleotide sequence: TGTGCCAGCAGAGACAGGTTGGGGCAGAATTACTTT. Its protein product is CASRDRLGQNYF.

This chain connects TRBV5-4 to TRBJ2-7; maybe TRBD1 (5 bases). The CDR3 is made up of 14 amino acids. Germline V CDR1 and CDR2: SGHNT, YYREEE (reference sequence). The germline V and J ends were trimmed by 2 bases and 4 bases, with 13 bases remaining between them. The CDR3 is CASSFDSGPYEQYF. The CDR3 region has the DNA TGTGCCAGCAGCTTCGACAGTGGACCATACGAGCAGTACTTC.

This clone was seen once. The V call is TRBV12-3 or TRBV12-4, the J call TRBJ1-2; D is unresolved. Trimming took 6 bases from V and 7 from J, leaving 12 bases between them. This CDR3 spans 12 amino acids. This chain's CDR3 is CASRRVSGGYTF. DNA for the CDR3: TGTGCCAGCAGAAGGGTCTCAGGTGGCTACACCTTC.

The rearrangement joins TRBV4-1 to TRBJ1-2; D not resolved. There are 12 residues in the CDR3. The germline V gene encodes CDR1 MGHRA and CDR2 YSYEKL. Trimming left V 0 bases short and J 4 bases short, with 3 bases between. CDR3 coding DNA: TGCGCCAGCAGCCAAGACTTCTATGGCTACACCTTC. This translates into CASSQDFYGYTF.

The chain links TRBV27 to TRBJ1-2, with a tentative D call TRBD1 (5 bases). The V gene lost 2 bases and the J gene lost 8 bases, with 12 bases spanning the gap. The CDR3 loop spans 13 amino acids. CDR1 and CDR2 (germline): MNHEY, SMNVEV (reference sequence). CDR3 coding DNA: TGTGCCAGCAGTTTAAGGGGAGAAGAGGGCTACACCTTC. It translates to CASSLRGEEGYTF.

The CDR3 DNA reads TGTGCCAGCAGTGCAACCCCAGATACGCAGTATTTT. Protein: CASSATPDTQYF. The gene calls are TRBV2 and TRBJ2-3; no firm D call. Per germline, CDR1 SNHLY and CDR2 FYNNEI. Trimming took 4 bases from V and 4 from J, leaving 6 bases between them. The CDR3 contains 12 residues.